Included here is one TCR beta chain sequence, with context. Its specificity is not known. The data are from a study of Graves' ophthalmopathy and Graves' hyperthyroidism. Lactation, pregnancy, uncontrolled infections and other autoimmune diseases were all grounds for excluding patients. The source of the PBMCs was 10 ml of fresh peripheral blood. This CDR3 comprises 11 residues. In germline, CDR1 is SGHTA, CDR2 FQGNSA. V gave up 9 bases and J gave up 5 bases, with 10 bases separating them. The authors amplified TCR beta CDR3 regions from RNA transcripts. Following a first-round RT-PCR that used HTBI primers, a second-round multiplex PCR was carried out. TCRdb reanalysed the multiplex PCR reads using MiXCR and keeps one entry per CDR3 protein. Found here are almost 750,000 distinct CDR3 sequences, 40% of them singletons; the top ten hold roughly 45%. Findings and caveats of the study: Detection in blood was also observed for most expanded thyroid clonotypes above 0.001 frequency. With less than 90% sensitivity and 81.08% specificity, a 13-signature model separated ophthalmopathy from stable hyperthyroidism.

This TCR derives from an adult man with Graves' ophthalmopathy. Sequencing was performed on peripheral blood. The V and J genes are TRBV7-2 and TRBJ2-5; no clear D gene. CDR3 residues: CASRTWETQYF. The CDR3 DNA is TGTGCCAGTAGAACATGGGAGACCCAGTACTTC.